This TCR beta chain was obtained from a study of read filtering for tumor transcriptome and immune sequencing. In the study overall: Transcriptome libraries were built from DNase-treated RNA. RNA-seq yielded only roughly 85 to 1,400 TCR reads, IR-seq about 4 to 10.27 million.

This clonotype occurred many times. From 400 to 450 ng of RNA, a library with molecular barcoded alpha/delta and beta/gamma adaptors was made. TCRdb re-analysed the reads in MiXCR, keeping a single row per CDR3 protein. This table has roughly 130,000 distinct CDR3 sequences, approximately 12% appearing once. This CDR3 has 11 residues. With V trimmed by 5 bases and J by 4 bases, 0 bases remained unmatched. The V gene's germline CDR1 is SQVTM and CDR2 ANQGSEA. This rearrangement joins TRBV29-1 to TRBJ2-3; TRBD1 matches 7 bases. Material for sequencing was a population of CD138-negative cells sorted from bone marrow. The receptor comes from a donor aged 40 or over with multiple myeloma. The CDR3 loop is CSVTGADTQYF. The CDR3, as DNA: TGCAGCGTTACAGGGGCAGATACGCAGTATTTT.